The T cell receptor (beta chain) described here comes from a study of blood T cells in healthy people across ages. A sample-barcoded 5' primer and a J-beta primer mix were used in a second PCR of roughly 6 to 12 cycles. TCRdb ran MiXCR on the 5' RACE reads and lists one entry per CDR3 protein. The sample lists roughly 1,100,000 distinct CDR3 sequences, less than 25% occurring once. The CDR3 loop spans 15 amino acids. The ends lost 2 bases at V and 5 bases at J; junction bases unmatched: 6. The germline gives CDR1 SGHDT, CDR2 YYEEEE. The data also belong to a second study, concerning T cells of mothers and their children.

The sequenced material came from blood. This chain connects TRBV5-6 to TRBJ2-5; 10 bases map to TRBD2. The clonotype was recovered from a girl aged 2-10 years in good health. The CDR3: CASSFTGLASETQYF. CDR3 nucleotides: TGTGCCAGCAGCTTCACGGGACTAGCGTCGGAGACCCAGTACTTC.